This is a list of T cell receptor beta chains from one sample in a study of cytotoxic CD8 clonotypes in ibrutinib-treated CLL. Sequenced by immunoSEQ multiplex PCR; TCRdb stores in-frame clones only, minus some. The data show more than 110,000 clones, with about 70% seen just once and 4.5% to 6% held by the top ten. This specimen was PBMCs, taken after 24 months of ibrutinib treatment. These receptors were taken from a human donor with chronic lymphocytic leukemia. Each CDR3 is given without its conserved first and last residue. Each record gives: V gene, D gene, CDR3 protein. A D gene is named only where the DNA matches it firmly.

V gene: TRBV19; D gene: TRBD2; CDR3 protein: ASRKRETDTQY
V gene: TRBV29-1; D gene: -; CDR3 protein: SVGGVNTEAF
V gene: TRBV6-6; D gene: TRBD1; CDR3 protein: ASSSNRGGGYT
V gene: TRBV19; D gene: TRBD1; CDR3 protein: ASRPRGLGEKLF
V gene: TRBV6-1; D gene: TRBD2; CDR3 protein: ASTTSAGEQY
V gene: TRBV28; D gene: TRBD1; CDR3 protein: ASSGTGRSYEQY
V gene: TRBV5-1; D gene: TRBD1; CDR3 protein: ASSLGGTVSYEQY
V gene: TRBV7-2; D gene: TRBD2; CDR3 protein: ASSLVLGRGQETQY
V gene: TRBV5-6; D gene: TRBD1; CDR3 protein: ASSPGGQYSNQPQH
V gene: TRBV11-3; D gene: TRBD2; CDR3 protein: ASSLGSSGGLAGGFEQF
V gene: TRBV18; D gene: -; CDR3 protein: ASSPMRGRTDTQY
V gene: TRBV6-6; D gene: -; CDR3 protein: ASSYWGNTEAF
V gene: TRBV6-6; D gene: -; CDR3 protein: ASSYSDYGYT
V gene: TRBV7-2; D gene: -; CDR3 protein: ASSLRATNQPQH
V gene: TRBV10-1; D gene: -; CDR3 protein: ASSELAHQETQY
V gene: TRBV7-9; D gene: -; CDR3 protein: ASSLGQGLYGYT